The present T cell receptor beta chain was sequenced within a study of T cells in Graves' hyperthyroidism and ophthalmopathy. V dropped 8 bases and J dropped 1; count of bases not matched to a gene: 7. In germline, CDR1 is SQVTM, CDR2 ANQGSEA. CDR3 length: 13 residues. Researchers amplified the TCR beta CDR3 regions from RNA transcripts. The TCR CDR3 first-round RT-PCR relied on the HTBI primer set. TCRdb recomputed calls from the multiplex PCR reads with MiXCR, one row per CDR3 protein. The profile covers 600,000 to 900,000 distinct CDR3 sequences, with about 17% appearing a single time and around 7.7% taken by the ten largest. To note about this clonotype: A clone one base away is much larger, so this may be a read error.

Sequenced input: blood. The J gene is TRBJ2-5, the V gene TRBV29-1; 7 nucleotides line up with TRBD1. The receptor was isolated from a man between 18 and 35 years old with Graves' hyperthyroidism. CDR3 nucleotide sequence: TGCAGCTGCCTGGGACAGCTCCAAGAGACCCAGTACTTC. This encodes CSCLGQLQETQYF.